Each of the 22 T cell receptor beta chains below was sequenced from the same sample in a study of CD8+ T cells in alopecia areata. Treatment described: oral pan-JAK inhibitor, 5-10 mg twice daily. Following extraction, RNA underwent reverse transcription to cDNA, which served as the sequencing template. Assay used: immunoSEQ multiplex PCR; TCRdb lists only in-frame clones, some missing. This table has a few hundred thousand clones, 35% to 40% appearing once. Specimen: CD4+ T cells sorted from blood, collected at approximately week 30, from a patient treated with tofacitinib. The receptors originated from a human donor with alopecia areata.

The CDR3 DNA reads TGTGCCTGGAGTAAAAGGAACTATGGCTACACCTTC. Translation: CAWSKRNYGYTF. The rearrangement uses TRBV30 and TRBJ1-2; D unclear. V was trimmed by 2 bases and J by 2 bases, leaving 6 bases between them. Germline V gene data show CDR1 as GTSNPN and CDR2 as SVGIG (reference sequence). The CDR3 is 12 amino acids.

V usage is TRBV30 and J usage is TRBJ2-7; D is uncertain. The ends were cut back, 4 bases at V and 7 bases at J, with 14 bases in the middle. The CDR3 is made up of 12 amino acids. Germline-derived CDR1 and CDR2 are GTSNPN and SVGIG (reference sequence). CDR3 bases: TGTGCCTGGACTCTTTACGACGGGGAGCAGTACTTC. Encoded protein: CAWTLYDGEQYF.

The chain joins TRBV30 to TRBJ2-5; TRBD2 matches at 14 bases. V dropped 3 bases and J dropped 5; count of bases not matched to a gene: 20. The CDR3 covers 20 residues. Germline V lookup: CDR1 GTSNPN, CDR2 SVGIG (reference sequence). CDR3 in DNA: TGTGCCTGGAGCAGAATCAAGTTGACTAGCGGGAGGGCGAGGTTGGAGACCCAGTACTTC. Protein product: CAWSRIKLTSGRARLETQYF.

This clone was seen only a few times. This same CDR3 is encoded by further DNA sequences in the sample. The chain links TRBV7-9 to TRBJ2-2, with D perhaps assigned TRBD1 or TRBD2 (5 bases each). Trimming shortened V by 5 bases and J by 0 bases, and 10 bases separated the two germline ends. Germline CDR1 reads SEHNR; CDR2 reads FQNEAQ (reference sequence). This CDR3 has 15 residues. CDR3 DNA sequence: TGTGCCAGCAGCCCCGGGACGGCGAACACCGGGGAGCTGTTTTTT. Its translation is CASSPGTANTGELFF.

The gene calls are TRBV6-5 and TRBJ2-7, with D possibly TRBD1 on 6 matching bases. Germline values: CDR1 MNHEY, CDR2 SVGAGI. V lost 7 bases and J lost 2, with 18 bases in between. The CDR3 runs 15 residues. CDR3 in amino acids: CASTPPGAGAYEQYF. The CDR3 DNA follows: TGTGCCAGCACTCCCCCCGGGGCAGGGGCCTACGAGCAGTACTTC.

This clone was counted between two and nine times. The chain combines TRBV29-1 with TRBJ2-1, with D possibly TRBD2 on 5 matching bases. The germline V gene encodes CDR1 SQVTM and CDR2 ANQGSEA. Trimming cost V 5 bases and J 3 bases, with 17 bases left between them. This CDR3 is built from 15 residues. CDR3 sequence reads: CSVTMAVANYNEQFF. DNA of the CDR3: TGCAGCGTTACCATGGCGGTAGCGAACTACAATGAGCAGTTCTTC.

The count of this clone is one. The V call is TRBV25-1, the J call TRBJ2-7; 7 bases are shared with TRBD1. Losses at the gene ends were 3 bases for V and 4 bases for J; bases not matched to a gene: 3. This CDR3 has 13 residues. CDR1 and CDR2 (germline): MGHDK, SYGVNS. The CDR3 here is CASSDWDSYEQYF. CDR3 DNA: TGTGCCAGCAGTGATTGGGACAGTTACGAGCAGTACTTC.

This clone has just a few counts. V gene TRBV11-1 combines with J gene TRBJ2-1; the match to TRBD2 covers 10 bases. V dropped 2 bases and J dropped 5; count of bases not matched to a gene: 0. CDR3 size: 14 residues. Germline V lookup: CDR1 SGHAT, CDR2 FQDESV (reference sequence). For the CDR3, the DNA is TGTGCCAGCAGCTTAAGCGGGAGGGACAATGAGCAGTTCTTC. This codes for CASSLSGRDNEQFF.

The chain employs TRBV29-1 and TRBJ1-1; unclear D gene. CDR3 length: 13 amino acids. Germline V CDR1 and CDR2: SQVTM, ANQGSEA. V was trimmed by 8 bases and J by 1 base, leaving 14 bases between them. CDR3 nucleotide sequence: TGCAGCCTTTCTTACGGCCGGAACACTGAAGCTTTCTTT. Translating gives CSLSYGRNTEAFF.

The count of this clone is one. The chain is built from TRBV2 and TRBJ1-2, with TRBD1 matching over 7 bases. Germline CDR1 SNHLY, CDR2 FYNNEI. V shed 6 bases, J shed 0 bases, and the junction held 4 bases outside the gene matches. The CDR3 is 14 amino acids. CDR3 in DNA: TGTGCCAGCAGCCGGACAGGAGCTAACTATGGCTACACCTTC. It yields the protein CASSRTGANYGYTF.

J is TRBJ1-1 and V is TRBV27; TRBD1 might be the D (5 bases). The CDR3 runs to 14 residues. CDR1 is MNHEY, CDR2 SMNVEV, per germline (reference sequence). V was pared by 10 bases and J by 1 base, with 16 bases between. CDR3: CATLGGSANTEAFF. In nucleotides, the CDR3 is TGTGCCACCCTCGGGGGATCGGCGAACACTGAAGCTTTCTTT.

This clone was recorded a few times. V and J are TRBV19 and TRBJ2-2; D is unclear. V lost 6 bases and J 7 bases, leaving 9 bases between the germline ends. Germline V gene lookup returns CDR1 LNHDA and CDR2 SQIVND (reference sequence). The CDR3 is made up of 12 amino acids. This chain's CDR3 is CASRPFGGELFF. The CDR3 coding sequence is TGTGCCAGTAGACCTTTCGGCGGGGAGCTGTTTTTT.

The CDR3 here is CAFRLNTIYF. The CDR3 DNA sequence: TGTGCCTTCCGATTAAACACCATATATTTT. The V call is TRBV30, the J call TRBJ1-3; D gene unclear. This CDR3 contains 10 residues. Germline CDR1 reads GTSNPN; CDR2 reads SVGIG (reference sequence). Between the trimmed V and J ends, which lost 7 bases and 6 bases, there was a span of 7 bases.

The V gene is TRBV5-1, the J gene TRBJ2-3, with D maybe TRBD1 (6 bases). V shed 0 bases and J shed 2 bases, with 10 bases lying between them. CDR1 is SGHRS, CDR2 YFSETQ, per germline. CDR3 length: 15 residues. CDR3: CASSLDRQDTDTQYF. CDR3 bases: TGCGCCAGCAGCTTGGACAGACAGGACACAGATACGCAGTATTTT.

The CDR3 sequence: CAWRVGGYEQYF. CDR3 coding DNA: TGTGCCTGGCGGGTCGGGGGCTACGAGCAGTACTTC. This chain uses TRBV30 with TRBJ2-7, with TRBD2 as a possible D gene (6 bases). V lost 5 bases and J 3 bases, leaving 11 bases between the germline ends. The germline V gene encodes CDR1 GTSNPN and CDR2 SVGIG (reference sequence). The CDR3 sequence is 12 residues long. Full variable domain (missing parts from reference TRBV30 and TRBJ2-7): SQTIHQWPATLVQPVGSPLSLECTVEGTSNPNLYWYRQAAGRGLQLLFYSVGIGQISSEVPQNLSASRPQDRQFILSSKKLLLSDSGFYLCAWRVGGYEQYFGPGTRLTVT.

This clone has only a few counts. The chain joins TRBV19 to TRBJ2-3; 13 nucleotides agree with TRBD2. Germline values: CDR1 LNHDA, CDR2 SQIVND (reference sequence). Losses at the gene ends were 5 bases for V and 6 bases for J; bases not matched to a gene: 8. There are 16 residues in the CDR3. The CDR3 is CASSLTSGGPVDTQYF. The CDR3 DNA is TGTGCCAGTAGTCTGACTAGCGGGGGGCCTGTGGATACGCAGTATTTT.

The chain is built from TRBV30 and TRBJ2-2; 8 bases map to TRBD1. The germline V gene encodes CDR1 GTSNPN and CDR2 SVGIG (reference sequence). The V gene end was trimmed by 2 bases and the J gene end by 5 bases; junction bases not matched to a gene: 7. This CDR3 has 15 residues. The CDR3 coding sequence is TGTGCCTGGAGTTCCAGGGGGCTCCGGACCGGGGAGCTGTTTTTT. Encoded protein: CAWSSRGLRTGELFF.

This clone was observed once. In nucleotides, the CDR3 is TGCGCCAGCAGCACGCCCTTGGGACGGTTCCCTGACTACGAGCAGTACTTC. Encoded protein: CASSTPLGRFPDYEQYF. The rearrangement links TRBV5-1 to TRBJ2-7; TRBD1 or TRBD2 may be the D gene (5 bases each). CDR1 is SGHRS, CDR2 YFSETQ, per germline. The CDR3 is 17 amino acids. The ends were cut back, 4 bases at V and 3 bases at J, with 23 bases in the middle. The full variable domain, completed using reference TRBV5-1 and TRBJ2-7, is KAGVTQTPRYLIKTRGQQVTLSCSPISGHRSVSWYQQTPGQGLQFLFEYFSETQRNKGNFPGRFSGRQFSNSRSEMNVSTLELGDSALYLCASSTPLGRFPDYEQYFGPGTRLTVT.

The V and J genes are TRBV5-1 and TRBJ1-5; no clear D gene. The CDR3 has 13 amino acids. Trimming removed 0 bases from V and 7 bases from J, with 8 bases in between. CDR1 is SGHRS, CDR2 YFSETQ, per germline. Here the CDR3 DNA reads TGCGCCAGCAGCTTGGACGGTACCCAGCCCCAGCATTTT. Amino acid sequence: CASSLDGTQPQHF.

The CDR3 DNA is TGTGCCAGCAGTCCAGCCATCCAGGCCAGCACAGATACGCAGTATTTT. This codes for CASSPAIQASTDTQYF. This chain connects TRBV7-9 to TRBJ2-3; D uncertain. The ends were cut back, 6 bases at V and 0 bases at J, with 16 bases in the middle. The CDR3 totals 16 residues. Germline V gene sequence: CDR1 SEHNR, CDR2 FQNEAQ (reference sequence).

V is TRBV7-8 and J is TRBJ2-5; perhaps D is TRBD1 or TRBD2 (5 bases each). CDR3 length: 17 amino acids. Germline V gene sequence: CDR1 SGHVS, CDR2 FQNEAQ. V lost 7 bases to trimming and J lost 4 bases, with 25 bases between them. Written as DNA, the CDR3 is TGTGCCAGCATAAAGACCGGGACGGCCAGCGGTGCAGAGACCCAGTACTTC. It encodes CASIKTGTASGAETQYF.

This clone was picked up many times. The chain is built from TRBV7-9 and TRBJ2-3; D possibly corresponds to TRBD2 (6 bases). Germline lookup yields CDR1 SEHNR and CDR2 FQNEAQ (reference sequence). The CDR3 totals 14 residues. V lost 4 bases and J lost 5, with 13 bases in between. CDR3 coding DNA: TGTGCCAGCAGCTCCCCGGGACTGGGAGATACGCAGTATTTT. Encoded protein: CASSSPGLGDTQYF. Complete variable domain (other parts from reference TRBV7-9 and TRBJ2-3): DTGVSQNPRHKITKRGQNVTFRCDPISEHNRLYWYRQTLGQGPEFLTYFQNEAQLEKSRLLSDRFSAERPKGSFSTLEIQRTEQGDSAMYLCASSSPGLGDTQYFGPGTRLTVL.